This T cell receptor (beta chain) came from a study of CD4 and CD8 cells across lung adenocarcinoma regions. MiXCR, applied by TCRdb to the PCR reads, yields one record per CDR3 protein. The repertoire holds about 12,000 distinct CDR3 sequences, approximately 50% seen once, with roughly 33% in the top ten. Germline V gene data show CDR1 as MNHNS and CDR2 as SASEGT. The CDR3 totals 16 residues. Localized lung adenocarcinoma, a non-small cell lung cancer, affected the donors. This clonotype has just a few counts. V usage is TRBV6-1 and J usage is TRBJ2-1; 9 positions match TRBD1. The better agreement between TRBJ2-5 and the DNA end casts doubt on the J call. This sequence originates from a female donor with lung adenocarcinoma. The CD4 and CD8 labels of this study may be unreliable. Sequencing input: CD8+ T cells from the center of a lung tumor. CDR3 loop: CASSEKTGTGRETQYF. CDR3 DNA: TGTGCCAGCAGTGAAAAAACCGGGACAGGGAGGGAGACCCAGTACTTC.